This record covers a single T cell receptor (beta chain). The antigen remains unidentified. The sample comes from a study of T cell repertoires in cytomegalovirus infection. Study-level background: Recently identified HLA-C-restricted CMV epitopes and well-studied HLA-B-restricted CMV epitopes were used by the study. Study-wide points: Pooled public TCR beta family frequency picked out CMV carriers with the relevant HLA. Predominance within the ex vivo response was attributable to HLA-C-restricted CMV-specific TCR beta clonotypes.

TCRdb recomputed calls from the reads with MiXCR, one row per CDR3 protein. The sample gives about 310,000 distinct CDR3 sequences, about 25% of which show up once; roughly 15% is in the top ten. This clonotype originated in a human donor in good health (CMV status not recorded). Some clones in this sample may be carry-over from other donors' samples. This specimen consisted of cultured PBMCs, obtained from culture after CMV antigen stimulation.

The CDR3 loop is CASSLFVTDTQYF. The CDR3 nucleotides read TGTGCCAGCAGCTTATTTGTCACAGATACGCAGTATTTT. The chain links TRBV7-3 to TRBJ2-3; the D is unclear. Between the trimmed V and J ends, which lost 2 bases and 2 bases, there was a span of 5 bases. Per the germline V gene, CDR1 is SGHTA and CDR2 is FQGTGA. This CDR3 contains 13 residues.